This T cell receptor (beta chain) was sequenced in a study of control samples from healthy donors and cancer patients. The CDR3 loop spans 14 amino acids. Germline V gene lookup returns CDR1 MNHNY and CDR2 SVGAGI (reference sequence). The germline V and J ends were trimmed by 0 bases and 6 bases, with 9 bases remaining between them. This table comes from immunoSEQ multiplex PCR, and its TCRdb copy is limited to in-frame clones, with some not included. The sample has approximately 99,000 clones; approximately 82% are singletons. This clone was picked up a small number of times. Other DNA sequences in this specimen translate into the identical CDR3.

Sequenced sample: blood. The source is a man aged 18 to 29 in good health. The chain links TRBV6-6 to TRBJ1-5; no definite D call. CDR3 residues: CASSYSTSGQPQHF. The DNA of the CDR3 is TGTGCCAGCAGTTACTCCACCAGCGGTCAGCCCCAGCATTTT.